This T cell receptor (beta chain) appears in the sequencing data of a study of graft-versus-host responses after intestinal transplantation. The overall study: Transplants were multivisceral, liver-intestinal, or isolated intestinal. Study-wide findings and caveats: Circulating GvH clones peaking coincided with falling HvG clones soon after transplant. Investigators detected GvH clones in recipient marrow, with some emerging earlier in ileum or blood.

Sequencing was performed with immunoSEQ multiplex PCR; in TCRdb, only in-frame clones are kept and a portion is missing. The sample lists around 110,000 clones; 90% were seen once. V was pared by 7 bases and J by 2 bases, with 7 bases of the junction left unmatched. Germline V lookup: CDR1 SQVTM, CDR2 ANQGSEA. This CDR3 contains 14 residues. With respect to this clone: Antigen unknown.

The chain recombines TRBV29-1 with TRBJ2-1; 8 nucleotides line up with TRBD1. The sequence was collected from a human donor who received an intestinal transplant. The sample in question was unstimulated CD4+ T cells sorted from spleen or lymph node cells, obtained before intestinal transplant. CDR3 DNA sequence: TGCAGCGCCGCAGGGGGCTCCCCCTACAATGAGCAGTTCTTC. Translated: CSAAGGSPYNEQFF.